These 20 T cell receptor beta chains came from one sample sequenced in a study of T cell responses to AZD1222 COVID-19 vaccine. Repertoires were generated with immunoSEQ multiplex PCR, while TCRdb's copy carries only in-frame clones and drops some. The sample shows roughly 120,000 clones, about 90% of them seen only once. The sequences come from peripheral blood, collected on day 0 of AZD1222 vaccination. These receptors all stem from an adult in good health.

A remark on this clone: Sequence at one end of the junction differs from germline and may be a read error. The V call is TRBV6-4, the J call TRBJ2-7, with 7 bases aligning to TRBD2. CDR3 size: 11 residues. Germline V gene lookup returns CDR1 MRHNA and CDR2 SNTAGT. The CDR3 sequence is CASSWDYRGDF. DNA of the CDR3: TGTGCCAGCAGCTGGGACTACCGCGGGGACTTC.

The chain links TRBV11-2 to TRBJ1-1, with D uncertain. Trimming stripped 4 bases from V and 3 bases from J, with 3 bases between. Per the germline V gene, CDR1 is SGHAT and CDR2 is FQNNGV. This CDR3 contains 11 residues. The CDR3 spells CASSYDTEAFF. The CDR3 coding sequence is TGTGCCAGCAGCTACGACACTGAAGCTTTCTTT.

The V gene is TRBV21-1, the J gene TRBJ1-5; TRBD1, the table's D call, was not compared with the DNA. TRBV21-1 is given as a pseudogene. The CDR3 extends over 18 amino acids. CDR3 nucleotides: TGTGCCAGCAGCAAAGAGCAAGGGGGACGGGGCTTTCCATCGACCCAGCATTTT. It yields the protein CASSKEQGGRGFPSTQHF.

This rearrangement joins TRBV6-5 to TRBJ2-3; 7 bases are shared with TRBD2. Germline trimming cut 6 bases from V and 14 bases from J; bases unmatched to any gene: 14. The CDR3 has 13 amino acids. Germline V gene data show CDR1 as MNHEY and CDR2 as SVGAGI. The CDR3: CASSDTLASLAYF. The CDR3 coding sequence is TGTGCCAGCAGCGACACACTAGCGTCGTTGGCGTATTTT.

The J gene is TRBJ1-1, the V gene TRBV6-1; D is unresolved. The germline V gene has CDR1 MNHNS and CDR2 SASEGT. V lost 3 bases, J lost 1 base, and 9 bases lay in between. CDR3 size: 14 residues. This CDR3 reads CASSEVQTNTEAFF. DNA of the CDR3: TGTGCCAGCAGTGAGGTCCAAACGAACACTGAAGCTTTCTTT.

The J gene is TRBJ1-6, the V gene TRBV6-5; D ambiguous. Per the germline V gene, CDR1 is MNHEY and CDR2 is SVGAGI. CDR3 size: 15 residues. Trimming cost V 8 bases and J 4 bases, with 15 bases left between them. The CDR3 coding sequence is TGTGCCAGCCGAAGCATGGGATTTTATAATTCACCCCTCCACTTT. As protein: CASRSMGFYNSPLHF.

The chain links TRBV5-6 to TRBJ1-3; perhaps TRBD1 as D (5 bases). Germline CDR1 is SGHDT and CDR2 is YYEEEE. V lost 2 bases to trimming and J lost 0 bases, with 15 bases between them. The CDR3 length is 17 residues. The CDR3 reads CASSLPPGRISGNTIYF. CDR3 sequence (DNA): TGTGCCAGCAGCTTACCTCCGGGACGGATCTCTGGAAACACCATATATTTT. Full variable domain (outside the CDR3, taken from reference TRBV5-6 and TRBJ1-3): DAGVTQSPTHLIKTRGQQVTLRCSPKSGHDTVSWYQQALGQGPQFIFQYYEEEERQRGNFPDRFSGHQFPNYSSELNVNALLLGDSALYLCASSLPPGRISGNTIYFGEGSWLTVV.

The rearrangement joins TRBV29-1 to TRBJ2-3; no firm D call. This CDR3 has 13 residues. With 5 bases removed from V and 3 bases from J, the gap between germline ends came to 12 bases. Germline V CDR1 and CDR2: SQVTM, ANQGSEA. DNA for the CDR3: TGCAGCGTTCCGTCGTCCATTACAGATACGCAGTATTTT. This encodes CSVPSSITDTQYF.

This CDR3 is CAWSVRGQPQHF. CDR3 bases: TGTGCCTGGAGTGTACGGGGTCAGCCCCAGCATTTT. The V gene is TRBV30, the J gene TRBJ1-5; unclear D gene. Trimming took 0 bases from V and 6 from J, leaving 6 bases between them. From germline, CDR1 is GTSNPN and CDR2 SVGIG (reference sequence). The CDR3 loop spans 12 amino acids.

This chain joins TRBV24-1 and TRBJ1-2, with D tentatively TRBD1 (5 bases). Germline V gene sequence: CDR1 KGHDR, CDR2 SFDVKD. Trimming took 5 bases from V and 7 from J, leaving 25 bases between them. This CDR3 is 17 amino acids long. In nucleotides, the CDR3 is TGTGCCACCAGTGTGTCAACGGAGGGGAAAGGCGGTTCTGGCTACACCTTC. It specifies CATSVSTEGKGGSGYTF.

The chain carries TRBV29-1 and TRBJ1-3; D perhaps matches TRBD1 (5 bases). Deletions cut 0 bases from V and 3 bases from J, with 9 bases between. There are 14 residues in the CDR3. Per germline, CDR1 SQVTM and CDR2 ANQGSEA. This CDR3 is CSVEDGGNGNTIYF. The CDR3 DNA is TGCAGCGTTGAAGATGGGGGAAATGGAAACACCATATATTTT.

CDR3 sequence: CASSQDLRFEQYF. The CDR3 DNA sequence: TGCGCCAGCAGCCAAGATCTACGTTTCGAGCAGTACTTC. J is TRBJ2-7 and V is TRBV4-1; D unresolved. Trimming cost V 0 bases and J 6 bases, with 9 bases left between them. This CDR3 comprises 13 residues. Looked up from germline, CDR1 is MGHRA and CDR2 is YSYEKL.

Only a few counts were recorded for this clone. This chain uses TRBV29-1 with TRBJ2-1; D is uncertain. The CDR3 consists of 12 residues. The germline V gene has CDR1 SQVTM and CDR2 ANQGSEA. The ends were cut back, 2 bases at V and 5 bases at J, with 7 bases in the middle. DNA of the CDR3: TGCAGCGTTGAACGCCGGGACAATGAGCAGTTCTTC. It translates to CSVERRDNEQFF.

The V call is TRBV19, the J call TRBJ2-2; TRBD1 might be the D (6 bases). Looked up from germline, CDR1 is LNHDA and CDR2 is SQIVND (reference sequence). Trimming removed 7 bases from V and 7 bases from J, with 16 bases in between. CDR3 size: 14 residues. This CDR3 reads CASNVLGASGELFF. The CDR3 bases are TGTGCCAGTAATGTTCTGGGGGCGAGCGGGGAGCTGTTTTTT. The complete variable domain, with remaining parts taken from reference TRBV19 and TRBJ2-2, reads DGGITQSPKYLFRKEGQNVTLSCEQNLNHDAMYWYRQDPGQGLRLIYYSQIVNDFQKGDIAEGYSVSREKKESFPLTVTSAQKNPTAFYLCASNVLGASGELFFGEGSRLTVL.

The DNA for the CDR3 is TGTGCCTGGAGTGGAACCCCGGAGGCCTACTATGGCTACACCTTC. Amino acid sequence: CAWSGTPEAYYGYTF. This chain joins TRBV30 and TRBJ1-2; D not certain. The CDR3 is made up of 15 amino acids. Between the trimmed V and J ends, which lost 1 base and 3 bases, there was a span of 15 bases. Germline CDR1 and CDR2: GTSNPN and SVGIG (reference sequence).

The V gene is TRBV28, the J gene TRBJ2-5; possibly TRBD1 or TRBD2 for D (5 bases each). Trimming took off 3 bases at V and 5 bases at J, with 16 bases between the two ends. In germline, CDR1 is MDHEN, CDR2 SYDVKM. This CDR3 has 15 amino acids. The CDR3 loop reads CASSFFYGDGETQYF. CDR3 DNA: TGTGCCAGCAGTTTTTTTTACGGGGACGGGGAGACCCAGTACTTC.

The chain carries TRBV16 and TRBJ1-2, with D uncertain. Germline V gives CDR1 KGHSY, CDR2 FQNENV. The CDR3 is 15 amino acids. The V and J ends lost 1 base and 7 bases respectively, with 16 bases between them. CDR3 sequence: CASSQLAASMGGYTF. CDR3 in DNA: TGTGCCAGCAGCCAATTGGCAGCCAGTATGGGTGGCTACACCTTC.

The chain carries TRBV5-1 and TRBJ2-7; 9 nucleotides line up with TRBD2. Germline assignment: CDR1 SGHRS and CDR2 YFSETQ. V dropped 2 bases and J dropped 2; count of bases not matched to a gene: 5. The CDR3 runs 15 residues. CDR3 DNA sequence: TGCGCCAGCAGCTTCTCAGCGGGAGGACCCTACGAGCAGTACTTC. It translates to CASSFSAGGPYEQYF.

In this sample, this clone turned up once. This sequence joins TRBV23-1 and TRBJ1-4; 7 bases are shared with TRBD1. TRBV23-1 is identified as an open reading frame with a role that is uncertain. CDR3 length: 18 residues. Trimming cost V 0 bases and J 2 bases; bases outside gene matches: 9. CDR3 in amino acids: CASSQSREQGLTNEKLFF. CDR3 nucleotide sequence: TGCGCCAGCAGTCAATCGAGAGAACAGGGGCTGACTAATGAAAAACTGTTTTTT.

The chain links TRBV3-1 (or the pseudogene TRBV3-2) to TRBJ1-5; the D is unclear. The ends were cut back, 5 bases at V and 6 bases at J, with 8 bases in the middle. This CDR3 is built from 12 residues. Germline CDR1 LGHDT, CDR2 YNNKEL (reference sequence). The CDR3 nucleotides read TGTGCCAGCAGCGAGTCAGGTCAGCCCCAGCATTTT. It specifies CASSESGQPQHF.